A single sample is the source of the 21 T cell receptor beta chains below, sequenced in a study of long-term antiretroviral therapy in people with HIV. At survey level, the immunoSEQ assay was run in its v3.0 version. Method: immunoSEQ multiplex PCR; TCRdb's copy keeps in-frame clones and lacks some. Of approximately 30,000 clones listed, roughly 84% were seen once; the top ten hold roughly 6.5%. The sample consisted of unsorted PBMCs, taken 0.4 years after starting antiretroviral therapy. The receptors here all came from a man younger than 30 with HIV.

This chain joins TRBV7-2 and TRBJ2-5; no reliable D call. V was shortened by 3 bases and J by 2 bases, with 1 base between the two germline ends. CDR3 length: 11 residues. The germline gives CDR1 SGHTA, CDR2 FQGNSA. CDR3 sequence reads: CASSFQETQYF. Here the CDR3 DNA reads TGTGCCAGCAGCTTTCAAGAGACCCAGTACTTC. The variable domain in full, with the rest retrieved from reference TRBV7-2 and TRBJ2-5, is GAGVSQSPSNKVTEKGKDVELRCDPISGHTALYWYRQSLGQGLEFLIYFQGNSAPDKSGLPSDRFSAERTGGSVSTLTIQRTQQEDSAVYLCASSFQETQYFGPGTRLLVL.

This clone was seen a few times. This sequence is one base from a far larger clone and is likely a read error. This chain uses TRBV7-2 with TRBJ2-7; D not resolved. The CDR3 is 11 amino acids. V was clipped by 5 bases and J by 1 base, with 3 bases between them. Germline V gene data show CDR1 as SGHTA and CDR2 as FQGNSA. Here the CDR3 reads CASSTSYEQYF. In nucleotides, the CDR3 is TGTGCCAGCAGCACTTCCTACGAGCAGTACTTC.

This clone was observed a single time. The chain links TRBV28 to TRBJ2-1, with D perhaps matching TRBD1 or TRBD2 (5 bases each). The germline V gene has CDR1 MDHEN and CDR2 SYDVKM. V gave up 2 bases and J gave up 7 bases, with 6 bases separating them. This CDR3 has 12 residues. Written as DNA, the CDR3 is TGTGCCAGCAGTTTAGAGGGGAATGAGCAGTTCTTC. Its protein is CASSLEGNEQFF.

The V gene is TRBV29-1, the J gene TRBJ2-7; perhaps TRBD1 as D (5 bases). V was shortened by 4 bases and J by 6 bases, with 13 bases between the two germline ends. The germline V gene encodes CDR1 SQVTM and CDR2 ANQGSEA. CDR3 length: 12 residues. This chain's CDR3 is CSVVPRDGEQYF. CDR3 DNA: TGCAGCGTTGTTCCCAGGGATGGCGAGCAGTACTTC.

This clone was seen a single time. The chain employs TRBV28 and TRBJ2-5, with D uncertain. This CDR3 is 17 amino acids long. Germline V gene sequence: CDR1 MDHEN, CDR2 SYDVKM. With 1 base removed from V and 9 bases from J, the gap between germline ends came to 24 bases. The CDR3 nucleotides are TGTGCCAGCAGTTTATTTGGCTTGCAGTACGGTAAATCGTCCCAGTACTTC. Its protein is CASSLFGLQYGKSSQYF.

J is TRBJ2-3 and V is TRBV10-3; 8 bases agree with TRBD1. This CDR3 is 20 amino acids long. CDR1 ENHRY and CDR2 SYGVKD come from the germline V gene. The ends lost 5 bases at V and 0 bases at J; junction bases unmatched: 19. CDR3 residues: CAISSAGGQEGYLSTDTQYF. CDR3 coding DNA: TGTGCCATCAGTTCCGCAGGGGGCCAGGAGGGGTATCTTAGCACAGATACGCAGTATTTT.

The chain joins TRBV11-2 to TRBJ2-2; no reliable D call. The CDR3 is 13 amino acids. Deletions cut 3 bases from V and 5 bases from J, with 7 bases between. Germline V lookup: CDR1 SGHAT, CDR2 FQNNGV. Here the CDR3 DNA reads TGTGCCAGCAGCTTCGAGCGTACCGGGGAGCTGTTTTTT. Protein product: CASSFERTGELFF.

This clone was picked up a small number of times. The V and J genes are TRBV6-6 and TRBJ1-5; 7 positions agree with TRBD1. The CDR3 totals 14 residues. Germline CDR1 and CDR2: MNHNY and SVGAGI (reference sequence). V gave up 2 bases and J gave up 7 bases; unmatched junction bases: 5. In nucleotides, the CDR3 is TGTGCCAGCAGTTACCCCGACAGGGACCAGCCCCAGCATTTT. It is translated as CASSYPDRDQPQHF.

This clone was counted a few times. The chain has TRBV28 and TRBJ1-1; 8 nucleotides match TRBD1. The CDR3 sequence is 15 residues long. J lost 4 bases, V lost 3 bases, and 7 bases had no gene match. In germline, CDR1 is MDHEN, CDR2 SYDVKM. CDR3 in amino acids: CASSLDRDLFTEAFF. DNA for the CDR3: TGTGCCAGCAGTTTGGACAGGGATCTGTTCACTGAAGCTTTCTTT. The entire variable domain, with the rest obtained from reference TRBV28 and TRBJ1-1, is as follows: DVKVTQSSRYLVKRTGEKVFLECVQDMDHENMFWYRQDPGLGLRLIYFSYDVKMKEKGDIPEGYSVSREKKERFSLILESASTNQTSMYLCASSLDRDLFTEAFFGQGTRLTVV.

This chain uses TRBV9 with TRBJ1-1; 9 bases map to TRBD1. This CDR3 spans 15 amino acids. With V trimmed by 3 bases and J by 6 bases, 9 bases remained unmatched. Germline V gene data show CDR1 as SGDLS and CDR2 as YYNGEE. CDR3 region: CASSGPGQGIAEAFF. CDR3 sequence (DNA): TGTGCCAGCAGCGGACCGGGACAGGGTATCGCTGAAGCTTTCTTT.

V gene TRBV27 combines with J gene TRBJ1-5; D is undetermined. Per germline, CDR1 MNHEY and CDR2 SMNVEV (reference sequence). The CDR3 is 13 residues long. The CDR3 here is CGTGVSKDQPQHF. The CDR3 nucleotides read TGTGGGACTGGGGTGAGCAAGGACCAGCCCCAGCATTTT.

The chain couples TRBV6-6 to TRBJ2-1; 7 bases map to TRBD1. This CDR3 has 14 residues. Trimming took 6 bases from V and 0 from J; bases not matched to a gene: 2. CDR1 is MNHNY, CDR2 SVGAGI, per germline (reference sequence). This CDR3 is CASRTGNSYNEQFF. In DNA, the CDR3 is TGTGCCAGCAGGACAGGGAACTCCTACAATGAGCAGTTCTTC.

In its sample, this clone was seen once. This chain's CDR3 is CASSLNEKLFF. The CDR3 nucleotides read TGTGCCAGCAGCCTTAATGAAAAACTGTTTTTT. This chain joins TRBV11-2 and TRBJ1-4; no reliable D call. Germline lookup yields CDR1 SGHAT and CDR2 FQNNGV. V was cut by 5 bases and J by 4 bases, with 2 bases left in between. This CDR3 has 11 residues.

This rearrangement joins TRBV9 to TRBJ1-1; D is possibly TRBD1 (5 bases). Trimming left V 6 bases short and J 5 bases short, with 11 bases between. This CDR3 is 12 amino acids long. Germline V CDR1 and CDR2: SGDLS, YYNGEE. The CDR3 reads CASNTGGTEAFF. CDR3 in DNA: TGTGCCAGCAATACGGGGGGAACTGAAGCTTTCTTT.

V and J are TRBV4-3 and TRBJ2-2; 7 positions agree with TRBD1. The germline V gene has CDR1 LGHNA and CDR2 YSLEER. There are 16 residues in the CDR3. The V gene end was trimmed by 3 bases and the J gene end by 5 bases; junction bases not matched to a gene: 9. The CDR3 reads CASSQIRQGGTGELFF. DNA for the CDR3: TGCGCCAGCAGCCAGATTAGACAGGGTGGGACCGGGGAGCTGTTTTTT.

The gene calls are TRBV19 and TRBJ2-2; 7 bases fit TRBD1. CDR1 LNHDA and CDR2 SQIVND come from the germline V gene (reference sequence). The CDR3 consists of 17 residues. The ends lost 3 bases at V and 5 bases at J; junction bases unmatched: 12. As DNA, the CDR3 is TGTGCCAGTAGTATCCCCCGACAGGACAGGCGTACCGGGGAGCTGTTTTTT. It yields the protein CASSIPRQDRRTGELFF.

CDR3 in DNA: TGCGCCAGCAGCTGGGATGGCGAGCAGTTCTTC. Its protein product is CASSWDGEQFF. V and J are TRBV5-1 and TRBJ2-1; D ambiguous. The CDR3 covers 11 residues. In germline, CDR1 is SGHRS, CDR2 YFSETQ. With 3 bases removed from V and 10 bases from J, the gap between germline ends came to 8 bases.

The chain combines TRBV28 with TRBJ2-5; maybe TRBD1 (6 bases). With 6 bases removed from V and 5 bases from J, the gap between germline ends came to 13 bases. CDR1 and CDR2 from the germline V gene are MDHEN and SYDVKM. The CDR3 runs 13 residues. The CDR3 DNA follows: TGTGCCAGCAGCACCACAGGGTGGGAGACCCAGTACTTC. It yields the protein CASSTTGWETQYF.

This rearrangement joins TRBV5-1 to TRBJ2-7, with 10 bases identical to TRBD1. Trimming at V came to 3 bases and at J to 9 bases, leaving 12 bases not matched to a gene. The CDR3 runs 15 residues. CDR1 and CDR2 from the germline V gene are SGHRS and YFSETQ. CDR3 region: CASSSSGTGAGGQYF. CDR3 nucleotide sequence: TGCGCCAGCAGCTCCTCCGGGACAGGGGCAGGGGGGCAGTACTTC.

V is TRBV9 and J is TRBJ2-5; 8 positions match TRBD1. The J segment lost 4 bases and the V segment lost 3 bases, leaving 5 bases of the junction unmatched. The germline V gene encodes CDR1 SGDLS and CDR2 YYNGEE. The length of the CDR3 is 14 residues. The CDR3 loop is CASSGGQGGETQYF. The CDR3 DNA sequence: TGTGCCAGCAGCGGAGGACAGGGAGGAGAGACCCAGTACTTC.

This chain connects TRBV27 to TRBJ2-1; D uncertain. Germline V gene data show CDR1 as MNHEY and CDR2 as SMNVEV (reference sequence). Trimming stripped 0 bases from V and 10 bases from J, with 10 bases between. The CDR3 extends over 13 amino acids. The CDR3: CASSLSSPREQFF. CDR3 coding DNA: TGTGCCAGCAGTTTATCGAGCCCGAGGGAGCAGTTCTTC.